Each of the 16 T cell receptor beta chains below was sequenced from the same sample in a study of T cell changes during pregnancy in multiple sclerosis. Libraries were prepared by immunoSEQ multiplex PCR; TCRdb keeps only in-frame clonotypes and omits some of them. Of about 51,000 clones in the sample, 90% to 95% were seen once. The source was peripheral blood, collected in the second trimester of pregnancy. These receptor sequences come from a female donor with multiple sclerosis, enrolled in a pregnancy study.

The rearrangement uses TRBV6-4 and TRBJ1-1, with TRBD1 as a possible D gene (5 bases). Germline CDR1 is MRHNA and CDR2 is SNTAGT. The V end lost 4 bases, the J end lost 4 bases, and 13 bases lay between the germline ends. CDR3 length equals 14 residues. CDR3 loop: CASSAGTLGTEAFF. DNA of the CDR3: TGTGCCAGCAGTGCAGGGACTCTAGGCACTGAAGCTTTCTTT.

The CDR3 DNA reads TGTGCCAGCAGTGAGCGGGACACAGATACGCAGTATTTT. Amino acid sequence: CASSERDTDTQYF. The genes are TRBV6-4 and TRBJ2-3; D may be TRBD2 (6 bases). This CDR3 is built from 13 residues. V was shortened by 3 bases and J by 2 bases, with 6 bases between the two germline ends. From germline, CDR1 is MRHNA and CDR2 SNTAGT.

The V and J genes are TRBV29-1 and TRBJ2-1; 9 bases align to TRBD2. Germline V gives CDR1 SQVTM, CDR2 ANQGSEA. This CDR3 has 13 amino acids. V shed 3 bases, J shed 9 bases, and the junction held 6 bases outside the gene matches. This CDR3 is CSVEGLAKIEQFF. CDR3 nucleotides: TGCAGCGTTGAGGGACTAGCAAAGATTGAGCAGTTCTTC.

CDR3 region: CASSSGGRTGANVLTF. The CDR3 coding sequence is TGTGCCAGCTCCTCGGGGGGCCGGACTGGGGCCAACGTCCTGACTTTC. V is TRBV18 and J is TRBJ2-6; D is perhaps TRBD2 (7 bases). This CDR3 comprises 16 residues. The germline gives CDR1 KGHSH, CDR2 LQKENI. V lost 6 bases, J lost 2 bases, and 14 bases lay in between.

The V and J genes are TRBV6-6 and TRBJ1-1; TRBD1 is a possible D gene (5 bases). V lost 10 bases and J 1 base, leaving 13 bases between the germline ends. CDR3 length equals 13 residues. The V gene's germline CDR1 is MNHNY and CDR2 SVGAGI (reference sequence). The CDR3 nucleotides are TGTGCCACTTCACAGACAGCGAACACTGAAGCTTTCTTT. This sequence encodes CATSQTANTEAFF.

The chain links TRBV5-1 to TRBJ2-5; D perhaps matches TRBD1 (7 bases). Trimming left V 3 bases short and J 1 base short, with 13 bases between. This CDR3 region has 15 residues. Germline V gene sequence: CDR1 SGHRS, CDR2 YFSETQ. This chain's CDR3 is CASSWRGQIQETQYF. The CDR3 DNA follows: TGCGCCAGCAGCTGGAGGGGACAGATCCAAGAGACCCAGTACTTC. The full variable domain, its missing parts supplied by reference TRBV5-1 and TRBJ2-5, is KAGVTQTPRYLIKTRGQQVTLSCSPISGHRSVSWYQQTPGQGLQFLFEYFSETQRNKGNFPGRFSGRQFSNSRSEMNVSTLELGDSALYLCASSWRGQIQETQYFGPGTRLLVL.

The chain carries TRBV15 and TRBJ1-4, with TRBD1 matching 7 bases. The CDR3 contains 16 residues. Germline-derived CDR1 and CDR2 are LNHNV and YYDKDF (reference sequence). V shed 3 bases, J shed 8 bases, and the junction held 12 bases outside the gene matches. Here the CDR3 reads CATSRLGDSRWEKLFF. Here the CDR3 DNA reads TGTGCCACCAGCAGGCTTGGGGACAGTCGGTGGGAAAAACTGTTTTTT.

The rearrangement links TRBV4-3 to TRBJ2-1, with 10 nucleotides matching TRBD2. The CDR3 runs 17 residues. V lost 0 bases, J lost 6 bases, and 8 bases stayed unmatched. Germline V gives CDR1 LGHNA, CDR2 YSLEER. CDR3 sequence (DNA): TGCGCCAGCAGCCAAGATGGCATAACTAGCGGGATCAATGAGCAGTTCTTC. Amino acids: CASSQDGITSGINEQFF.

The rearrangement joins TRBV28 to TRBJ1-2; 10 bases match TRBD1. V was clipped by 6 bases and J by 5 bases; unmatched bases: 9. This CDR3 is 15 amino acids long. Germline-derived CDR1 and CDR2 are MDHEN and SYDVKM. CDR3 residues: CASRQPTGGWYGYTF. CDR3 coding DNA: TGTGCCAGCAGGCAACCGACAGGGGGCTGGTATGGCTACACCTTC.

This clone was counted between two and nine times. This rearrangement joins TRBV25-1 to TRBJ2-2, with D possibly TRBD2 on 7 matching bases. With 8 bases removed from V and 5 bases from J, the gap between germline ends came to 15 bases. There are 14 residues in the CDR3. Per germline, CDR1 MGHDK and CDR2 SYGVNS. The CDR3 protein is CASWGGLRTGELFF. CDR3 coding DNA: TGTGCCAGCTGGGGGGGCCTACGGACCGGGGAGCTGTTTTTT. Using reference TRBV25-1 and TRBJ2-2 for the parts outside the CDR3, the full variable domain is EADIYQTPRYLVIGTGKKITLECSQTMGHDKMYWYQQDPGMELHLIHYSYGVNSTEKGDLSSESTVSRIRTEHFPLTLESARPSHTSQYLCASWGGLRTGELFFGEGSRLTVL.

This clone was seen only once. The CDR3 loop reads CASSSTGTSGSYEQFF. Here the CDR3 DNA reads TGTGCCAGCAGTTCAACCGGGACTAGCGGGAGCTATGAGCAGTTCTTC. The rearrangement links TRBV27 to TRBJ2-1; 14 positions match TRBD2. Germline V gene lookup returns CDR1 MNHEY and CDR2 SMNVEV (reference sequence). This CDR3 comprises 16 residues. The V and J ends lost 4 bases and 8 bases, in that order; junction bases with no gene match: 7.

The genes are TRBV29-1 and TRBJ2-7, with 11 bases lining up with TRBD2. J lost 3 bases, V lost 5 bases, and 3 bases had no gene match. The CDR3 is made up of 13 amino acids. Looked up from germline, CDR1 is SQVTM and CDR2 is ANQGSEA. CDR3 in DNA: TGCAGCGTTTCCGGGACTAGCGGCTACGAGCAGTACTTC. Translating gives CSVSGTSGYEQYF.

The genes are TRBV5-8 and TRBJ1-5; possibly TRBD1 for D (5 bases). Germline lookup yields CDR1 SGHTS and CDR2 YDEGEE. V gave up 4 bases and J gave up 6 bases, with 11 bases separating them. CDR3 length: 13 amino acids. The CDR3 here is CASSAPGIQPQHF. The DNA for the CDR3 is TGTGCCAGCAGCGCCCCAGGGATTCAGCCCCAGCATTTT. Using reference TRBV5-8 and TRBJ1-5 for the parts outside the CDR3, the full variable domain is EAGVTQSPTHLIKTRGQQATLRCSPISGHTSVYWYQQALGLGLQFLLWYDEGEERNRGNFPPRFSGRQFPNYSSELNVNALELEDSALYLCASSAPGIQPQHFGDGTRLSIL.

The chain joins TRBV28 to TRBJ1-2; D ambiguous. The CDR3 has 12 amino acids. CDR1 MDHEN and CDR2 SYDVKM come from the germline V gene. V lost 1 base, J lost 2 bases, and 2 bases lay in between. The CDR3 protein is CASSLSNYGYTF. The CDR3 nucleotides read TGTGCCAGCAGTTTATCAAACTATGGCTACACCTTC.

This chain uses TRBV7-9 with TRBJ2-7; D gene ambiguous. V was pared by 5 bases and J by 0 bases, with 8 bases between. The germline V gene has CDR1 SEHNR and CDR2 FQNEAQ (reference sequence). CDR3 length: 13 amino acids. In nucleotides, the CDR3 is TGTGCCAGCAGCCTTATATACTCCTACGAGCAGTACTTC. Translation: CASSLIYSYEQYF.

The rearrangement joins TRBV6-5 to TRBJ2-7; maybe TRBD1 (6 bases). CDR1 and CDR2 (germline): MNHEY, SVGAGI. V gave up 6 bases and J gave up 7 bases, with 16 bases separating them. The CDR3 contains 13 residues. CDR3 sequence (DNA): TGTGCCAGCAGCCTATCCCTCGACAGGGAGCAGTACTTC. As protein: CASSLSLDREQYF.